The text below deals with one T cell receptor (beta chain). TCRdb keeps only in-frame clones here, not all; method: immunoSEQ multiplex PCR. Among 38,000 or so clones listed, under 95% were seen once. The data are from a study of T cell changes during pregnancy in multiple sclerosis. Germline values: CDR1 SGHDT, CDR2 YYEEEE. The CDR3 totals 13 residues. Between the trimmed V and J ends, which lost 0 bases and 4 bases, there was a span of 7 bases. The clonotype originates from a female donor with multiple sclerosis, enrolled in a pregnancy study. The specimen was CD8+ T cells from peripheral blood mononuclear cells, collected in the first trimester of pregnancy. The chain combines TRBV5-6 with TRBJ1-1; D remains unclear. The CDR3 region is CASSLAESTEAFF. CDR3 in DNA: TGTGCCAGCAGCTTGGCCGAGAGCACTGAAGCTTTCTTT.